Listed here are 2 T cell receptor beta chains from one sample, sequenced in a study of beta chain features in type 1 diabetes. Study-level findings and limits: Moderate but significant shortening of TCRB CDR3s was recorded in all four CD4+ subsets from Type 1 diabetes patients.

Antigens for these TCRs are unknown. Reverse transcribing all isolated RNA meant expressed TCRB transcripts were sequenced. Profiling relied on immunoSEQ multiplex PCR, and the TCRdb table lists in-frame clones only, not all of them. The table records 200,000 to 300,000 clones, roughly a tenth of them present only once. The sample taken for sequencing was naive CD4+ T cells from blood. These receptors were collected from a man aged 25 to 45 with type 1 diabetes.

This clone was observed a few times. V gene TRBV10-3 combines with J gene TRBJ2-1; 10 bases fit TRBD1. Germline CDR1 ENHRY, CDR2 SYGVKD. Trimming took 10 bases from V and 4 from J; bases not matched to a gene: 19. The CDR3 loop spans 18 amino acids. CDR3 coding DNA: TGTGCCACCCGAGGCGGGACAGGGGCCCAATACCCATACAATGAGCAGTTCTTC. It is translated as CATRGGTGAQYPYNEQFF.

Concerning this clone itself: A junction boundary mismatches the germline segment, possibly from a read error. This CDR3 reads CSVEAGSGANVLTF. CDR3 nucleotides: TGCAGCGTCGAAGCGGGGTCTGGGGCCAACGTCCTGACTTTC. J is TRBJ2-6 and V is TRBV29-1; 7 bases fit TRBD2. CDR1 is SQVTM and CDR2 is ANQGSEA in the germline V gene. The CDR3 sequence is 14 residues long.